What follows are 16 T cell receptor beta chains derived from one specimen sequenced in a study of T cell repertoires in cytomegalovirus infection (dated by TCRdb to about 2019). Sequencing used an Illumina HiSeq 1500. The public reads were reanalyzed by TCRdb: fastp trimming at Q25, MiXCR alignment, in-frame beta chains only. CDR3 protein duplicates are merged, each entry listing the most common genes and DNA. In this sample the table shows 350,000 to 500,000 distinct CDR3 sequences, 25% to 40% of which occur a single time. Together, the top ten hold 12% to 15% of the sample. Source material: PBMCs. The receptors were gathered from a human donor in good health (CMV status not recorded). Some clones in this sample may be carry-over from other donors' samples.

Regarding this clonotype: One junction end disagrees with the germline gene, perhaps due to a read error. The chain is built from TRBV11-1 and TRBJ2-7; 8 bases are shared with TRBD1. CDR3 size: 14 residues. Looked up from germline, CDR1 is SGHAT and CDR2 is FQDESV (reference sequence). CDR3 in DNA: TGTTCCAGCAACGACAGGGGACGGTCCTACGAGCAGTACTTC. It translates to CSSNDRGRSYEQYF.

J is TRBJ2-3 and V is TRBV29-1, with D perhaps given as TRBD1 or TRBD2 (5 bases each). V lost 7 bases to trimming and J lost 0 bases, with 8 bases between them. Per germline, CDR1 SQVTM and CDR2 ANQGSEA. This CDR3 is 12 amino acids long. The CDR3 DNA is TGCAGCGGTGGGGGTAGCACAGATACGCAGTATTTT. This encodes CSGGGSTDTQYF.

This clonotype was seen a few times. As DNA, the CDR3 is TGCAGCGTTGAAGATCTAGGGGACCACCCGGACACTGAAGCTTTCTTT. Residues: CSVEDLGDHPDTEAFF. The rearrangement links TRBV29-1 to TRBJ1-1, with a weak D call TRBD1 (5 bases). V lost 0 bases, J lost 3 bases, and 17 bases lay in between. Germline V lookup: CDR1 SQVTM, CDR2 ANQGSEA. The CDR3 runs to 16 residues.

This chain connects TRBV3-1 to TRBJ1-3, with 11 positions matching TRBD1. The germline V gene encodes CDR1 LGHDT and CDR2 YNNKEL (reference sequence). Trimming at V came to 0 bases and at J to 1 base, leaving 11 bases not matched to a gene. The CDR3 length is 20 residues. CDR3 nucleotides: TGTGCCAGCAGCCAAGATTTTGGGACAGGGGGTAGAGGATCTGGAAACACCATATATTTT. Encoded protein: CASSQDFGTGGRGSGNTIYF.

This clonotype was seen a few times. The chain combines TRBV7-9 with TRBJ1-1; unclear D gene. There are 15 residues in the CDR3. Germline V gene data show CDR1 as SEHNR and CDR2 as FQNEAQ (reference sequence). Trimming cost V 0 bases and J 3 bases, with 11 bases left between them. CDR3 region: CASSLAVALDTEAFF. The CDR3 DNA follows: TGTGCCAGCAGCTTAGCGGTTGCACTAGACACTGAAGCTTTCTTT.

This clonotype came up many times. The chain joins TRBV11-2 to TRBJ2-1, with TRBD1 as a possible D gene (7 bases). The CDR3 extends over 16 amino acids. The V end lost 6 bases, the J end lost 5 bases, and 20 bases lay between the germline ends. CDR1 SGHAT and CDR2 FQNNGV come from the germline V gene. This chain's CDR3 is CASRGGGPHPDNEQFF. The CDR3 coding sequence is TGTGCCAGCAGAGGAGGGGGCCCGCACCCCGACAATGAGCAGTTCTTC.

On this clonotype itself: This could be a read error, since a much larger clone is one nucleotide away. The rearrangement links TRBV7-2 to TRBJ2-3, with D unresolved. The V gene's germline CDR1 is SGHTA and CDR2 FQGNSA. With 2 bases removed from V and 4 bases from J, the gap between germline ends came to 4 bases. The CDR3 spans 12 residues. Written as DNA, the CDR3 is TGTGCCAGCAGCTTACGTCCAGATACGCAGTATTTT. Translated, it gives CASSLRPDTQYF.

This clonotype has a handful of counts. This chain links TRBV12-3 or TRBV12-4 with TRBJ1-1, with 12 positions matching TRBD1. CDR3 size: 17 residues. Trimming at V came to 5 bases and at J to 3 bases, leaving 10 bases not matched to a gene. The CDR3: CASSLMGQGATDTEAFF. As DNA, the CDR3 is TGTGCCAGCAGTCTCATGGGACAGGGGGCGACGGACACTGAAGCTTTCTTT.

This clonotype was seen a few times. The rearrangement links TRBV19 to TRBJ2-2; D not resolved. The CDR3 totals 16 residues. Germline-derived CDR1 and CDR2 are LNHDA and SQIVND (reference sequence). Trimming removed 4 bases from V and 5 bases from J, with 17 bases in between. The CDR3 loop is CASSTHPAVRTGELFF. Written as DNA, the CDR3 is TGTGCCAGTAGTACCCACCCCGCTGTGCGAACCGGGGAGCTGTTTTTT.

The V call is TRBV27, the J call TRBJ1-5; D gene ambiguous. The CDR3 runs 13 residues. The germline V and J ends were trimmed by 0 bases and 9 bases, with 9 bases remaining between them. Germline V gives CDR1 MNHEY, CDR2 SMNVEV (reference sequence). Here the CDR3 reads CASSLSARRPQHF. The CDR3 DNA reads as TGTGCCAGCAGTTTATCCGCCAGGCGGCCCCAGCATTTT.

As regards this clonotype: The junction and the germline gene differ at one end; a read error may be behind it. The chain uses TRBV7-8 and TRBJ1-1; unclear D gene. CDR3 length: 13 residues. Germline V CDR1 and CDR2: SGHVS, FQNEAQ. CDR3 nucleotide sequence: TGTGCCAGCAGCTTAGCGGGCGGACGTGAAGATTTATTT. Protein: CASSLAGGREDLF.

This clonotype was observed a handful of times. This sequence joins TRBV5-4 and TRBJ2-1, with 8 bases aligning to TRBD2. Losses at the gene ends were 6 bases for V and 5 bases for J; bases not matched to a gene: 10. Germline V lookup: CDR1 SGHNT, CDR2 YYREEE (reference sequence). This CDR3 is built from 15 residues. The CDR3 nucleotides are TGTGCCAGCAACCCGGGACTAGGGAATAACAATGAGCAGTTCTTC. It is translated as CASNPGLGNNNEQFF.

Points on this clonotype: This may arise from a read error, as a much more abundant clone is one base away. The chain combines TRBV4-1 with TRBJ1-5, with no clear D. Germline CDR1 reads MGHRA; CDR2 reads YSYEKL. This CDR3 is 16 amino acids long. The CDR3 coding sequence is TGCGCCAGCAGCCCAAGGATTCTGGCTAGCAATCAGCCCCAGCGTTTT. Translated, it gives CASSPRILASNQPQRF.

The V and J genes are TRBV29-1 and TRBJ1-2; 9 positions agree with TRBD1. The V gene's germline CDR1 is SQVTM and CDR2 ANQGSEA. The CDR3 has 18 residues. The trim removed 0 bases at V and 4 bases at J, leaving 15 bases unmatched. CDR3 coding DNA: TGCAGCGTTGAAGATCTTAATATACAGGGGGCTTTAAGCTATGGCTACACCTTC. The encoded protein is CSVEDLNIQGALSYGYTF.

The table lists this clonotype with a few counts. The chain carries TRBV4-1 and TRBJ1-2; D is unclear. Germline assignment: CDR1 MGHRA and CDR2 YSYEKL. V was clipped by 3 bases and J by 4 bases, with 15 bases between them. The CDR3 has 15 residues. The CDR3 DNA follows: TGCGCCAGCAGCCATAACTCAGTGGTTCGCTATGGCTACACCTTC. Its translation is CASSHNSVVRYGYTF.

This clonotype came up many times. The chain links TRBV20-1 to TRBJ2-3, with a possible D match to TRBD1 (6 bases). CDR1 and CDR2 (germline): DFQATT, SNEGSKA (reference sequence). The CDR3 totals 15 residues. V dropped 1 base and J dropped 2 bases, with 13 bases sitting between them. CDR3 nucleotides: TGCAGTGCTAGAGCCGTACAGGGTACCACAGATACGCAGTATTTT. This translates into CSARAVQGTTDTQYF.